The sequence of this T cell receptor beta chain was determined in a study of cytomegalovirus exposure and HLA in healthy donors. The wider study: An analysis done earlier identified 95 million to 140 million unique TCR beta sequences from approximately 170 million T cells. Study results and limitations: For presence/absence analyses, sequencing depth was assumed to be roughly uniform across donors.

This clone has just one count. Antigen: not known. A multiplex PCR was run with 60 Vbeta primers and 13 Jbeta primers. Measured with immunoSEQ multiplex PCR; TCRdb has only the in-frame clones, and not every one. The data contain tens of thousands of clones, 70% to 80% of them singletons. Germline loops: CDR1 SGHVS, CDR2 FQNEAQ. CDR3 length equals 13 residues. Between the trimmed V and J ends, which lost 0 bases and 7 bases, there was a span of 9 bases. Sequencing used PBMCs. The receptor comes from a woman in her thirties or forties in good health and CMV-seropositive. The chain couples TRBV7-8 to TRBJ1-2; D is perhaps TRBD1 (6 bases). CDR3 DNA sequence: TGTGCCAGCAGCTTAGCGCAGGGGTCTGGCTACACCTTC. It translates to CASSLAQGSGYTF.